Sequencing of this TCR beta chain was carried out in a study of cytotoxic CD8 clonotypes in ibrutinib-treated CLL. Study overall: Response sampling took place at median 12 months of treatment, range 6 to 36. Findings and caveats of the study: Sustained-remission and progressing patients' sampling times differed. Clonality grew at ibrutinib response; at progression, it decreased back toward baseline.

A 1 in 200,000 to 1 in 1 million T cell depth was the sequencing target. The data were produced by immunoSEQ multiplex PCR, yet TCRdb's version contains in-frame clones alone and is incomplete. The sample yields approximately 120,000 clones, about 85% seen once. For this clone: Its cognate antigen is unknown.

This CDR3 is built from 14 residues. Trimming removed 4 bases from V and 10 bases from J, with 15 bases in between. Germline lookup yields CDR1 SGHRS and CDR2 YFSETQ. The rearrangement joins TRBV5-1 to TRBJ1-6, with TRBD1 as a possible D gene (6 bases). Sample: PBMCs, taken after 24 months of ibrutinib treatment. The clonotype originates from a human donor with chronic lymphocytic leukemia. The CDR3 coding sequence is TGCGCCAGCAGCCTGACAGGCGGGAAATCACCCCTCCACTTT. This gives the protein CASSLTGGKSPLHF.